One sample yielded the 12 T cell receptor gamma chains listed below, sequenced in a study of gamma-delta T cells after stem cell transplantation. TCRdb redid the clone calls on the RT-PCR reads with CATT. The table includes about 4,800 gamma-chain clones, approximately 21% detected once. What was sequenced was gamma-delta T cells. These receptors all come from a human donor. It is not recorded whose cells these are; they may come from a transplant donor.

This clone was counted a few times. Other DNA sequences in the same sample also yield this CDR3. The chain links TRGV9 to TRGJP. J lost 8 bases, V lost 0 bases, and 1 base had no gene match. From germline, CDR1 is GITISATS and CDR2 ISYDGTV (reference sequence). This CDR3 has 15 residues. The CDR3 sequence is CALWEVQLGKKIKVF. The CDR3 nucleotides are TGTGCCTTGTGGGAGGTGCAGTTGGGCAAAAAAATCAAGGTATTT.

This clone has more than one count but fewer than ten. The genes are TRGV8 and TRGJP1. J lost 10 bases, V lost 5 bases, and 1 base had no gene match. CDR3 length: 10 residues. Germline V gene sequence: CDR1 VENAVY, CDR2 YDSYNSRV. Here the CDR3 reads CATWAWFKIF. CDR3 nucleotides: TGTGCCACCTGGGCTTGGTTCAAGATATTT.

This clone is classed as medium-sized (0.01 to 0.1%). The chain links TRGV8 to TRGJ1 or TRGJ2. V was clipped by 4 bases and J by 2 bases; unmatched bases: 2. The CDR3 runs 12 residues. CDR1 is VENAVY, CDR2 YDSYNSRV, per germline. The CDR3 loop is CATWEDYYKKLF. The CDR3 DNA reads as TGTGCCACCTGGGAGGATTATTATAAGAAACTCTTT.

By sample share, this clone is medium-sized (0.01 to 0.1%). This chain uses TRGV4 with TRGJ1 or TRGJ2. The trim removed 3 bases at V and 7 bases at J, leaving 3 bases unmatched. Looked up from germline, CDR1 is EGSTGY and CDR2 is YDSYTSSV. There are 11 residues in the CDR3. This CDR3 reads CATWDWYKKLF. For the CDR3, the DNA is TGTGCCACCTGGGATTGGTATAAGAAACTCTTT.

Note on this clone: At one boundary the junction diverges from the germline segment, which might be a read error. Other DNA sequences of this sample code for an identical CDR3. CDR3 sequence (DNA): TGTGCCTTGTGGGAGGTGCGCAATTATTATAAGAAACTATTT. Protein product: CALWEVRNYYKKLF. This sequence joins TRGV9 and TRGJ1 or TRGJ2. CDR1 and CDR2 from the germline V gene are GITISATS and ISYDGTV (reference sequence). This CDR3 is built from 14 residues.

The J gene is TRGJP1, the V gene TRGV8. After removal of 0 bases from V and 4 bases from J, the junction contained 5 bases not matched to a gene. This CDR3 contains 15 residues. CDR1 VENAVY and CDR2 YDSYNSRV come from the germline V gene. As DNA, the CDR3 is TGTGCCACCTGGGATAGGCGAGGCACTGGTTGGTTCAAGATATTT. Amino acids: CATWDRRGTGWFKIF.

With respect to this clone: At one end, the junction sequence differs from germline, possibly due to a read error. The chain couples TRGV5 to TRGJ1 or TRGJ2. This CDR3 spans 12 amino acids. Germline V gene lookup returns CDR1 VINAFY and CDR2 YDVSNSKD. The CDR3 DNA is TGTGCCACCTGGGGCCCTTATTATAGGAAACTCTTT. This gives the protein CATWGPYYRKLF.

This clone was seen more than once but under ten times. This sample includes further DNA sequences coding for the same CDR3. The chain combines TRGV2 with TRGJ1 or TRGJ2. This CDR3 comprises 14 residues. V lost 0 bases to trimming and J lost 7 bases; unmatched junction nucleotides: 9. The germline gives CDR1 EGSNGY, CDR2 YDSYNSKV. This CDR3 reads CATWDGPWGYKKLF. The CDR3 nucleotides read TGTGCCACCTGGGACGGGCCATGGGGCTATAAGAAACTCTTT.

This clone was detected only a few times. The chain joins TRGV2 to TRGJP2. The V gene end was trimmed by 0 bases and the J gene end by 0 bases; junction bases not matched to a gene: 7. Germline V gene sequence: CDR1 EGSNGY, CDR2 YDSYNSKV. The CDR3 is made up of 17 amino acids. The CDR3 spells CATWDGPRYSSDWIKTF. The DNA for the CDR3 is TGTGCCACCTGGGACGGGCCACGATATAGTAGTGATTGGATCAAGACGTTT.

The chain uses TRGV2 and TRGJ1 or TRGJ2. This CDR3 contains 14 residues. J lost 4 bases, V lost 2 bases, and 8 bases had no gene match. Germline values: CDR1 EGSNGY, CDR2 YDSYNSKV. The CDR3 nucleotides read TGTGCCACCTGGGACGTTCATCCGTATTATAAGAAACTCTTT. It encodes CATWDVHPYYKKLF.

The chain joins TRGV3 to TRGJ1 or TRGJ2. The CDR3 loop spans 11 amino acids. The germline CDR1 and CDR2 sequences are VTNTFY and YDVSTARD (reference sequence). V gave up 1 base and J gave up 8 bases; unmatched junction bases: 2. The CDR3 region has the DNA TGTGCCACCTGGGACAGTAATAAGAAACTCTTT. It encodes CATWDSNKKLF.

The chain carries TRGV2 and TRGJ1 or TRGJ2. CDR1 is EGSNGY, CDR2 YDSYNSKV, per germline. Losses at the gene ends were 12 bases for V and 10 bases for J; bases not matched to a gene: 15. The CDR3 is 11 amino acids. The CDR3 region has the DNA TGTGCCCCGCTTGTCGAACCGAAGAAACTCTTT. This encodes CAPLVEPKKLF.